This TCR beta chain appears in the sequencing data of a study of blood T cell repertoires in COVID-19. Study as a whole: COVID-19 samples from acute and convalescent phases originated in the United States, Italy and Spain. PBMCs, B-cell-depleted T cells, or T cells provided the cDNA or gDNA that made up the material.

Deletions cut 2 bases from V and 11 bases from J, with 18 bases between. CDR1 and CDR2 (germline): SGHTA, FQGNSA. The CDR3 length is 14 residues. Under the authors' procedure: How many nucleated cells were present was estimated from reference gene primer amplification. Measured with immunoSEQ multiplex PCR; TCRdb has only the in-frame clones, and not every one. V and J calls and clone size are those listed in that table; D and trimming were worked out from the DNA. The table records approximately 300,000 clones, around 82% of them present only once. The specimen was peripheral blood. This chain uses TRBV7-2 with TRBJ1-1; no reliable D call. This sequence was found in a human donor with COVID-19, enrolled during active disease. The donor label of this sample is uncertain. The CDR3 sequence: CASSLSPEGRGAFF. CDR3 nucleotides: TGTGCCAGCAGCTTATCGCCGGAGGGCCGTGGGGCTTTCTTT.